These 21 T cell receptor beta chains were sequenced from one sample in a study of blood T cell repertoires in COVID-19. Only in-frame clones appear in the TCRdb table, and some are missing; sequencing was by immunoSEQ multiplex PCR. The table includes fewer than 250,000 clones, around 92% detected once. Sequences were obtained from PBMCs or T cells enriched from blood (not recorded which). The receptors derive from a woman aged 18 to 35 who had recovered from COVID-19.

The rearrangement joins TRBV6-1 to TRBJ2-1; 7 nucleotides align to TRBD2. V lost 2 bases to trimming and J lost 4 bases; unmatched junction nucleotides: 5. Germline CDR1 and CDR2: MNHNS and SASEGT. This CDR3 has 15 residues. This chain's CDR3 is CASSERAGDYNEQFF. The CDR3 region has the DNA TGTGCCAGCAGTGAAAGGGCGGGGGATTACAATGAGCAGTTCTTC.

The J gene is TRBJ1-3, the V gene TRBV28; 7 nucleotides agree with TRBD1. V lost 5 bases, J lost 0 bases, and 13 bases stayed unmatched. The CDR3 runs to 18 residues. Germline CDR1 MDHEN, CDR2 SYDVKM. The CDR3 DNA sequence: TGTGCCAGCAGTAGAGACAGGGAGATCCTCATCTCTGGAAACACCATATATTTT. This gives the protein CASSRDREILISGNTIYF.

The chain combines TRBV28 with TRBJ2-7; D ambiguous. Per the germline V gene, CDR1 is MDHEN and CDR2 is SYDVKM. The CDR3 runs to 14 residues. V was trimmed by 2 bases and J by 2 bases, leaving 10 bases between them. The CDR3 nucleotides read TGTGCCAGCAGTTTAGAGGTGACGGCCTACGAGCAGTACTTC. Translation gives CASSLEVTAYEQYF.

This clone has just one count. The chain uses TRBV10-3 and TRBJ2-1, with TRBD2 matching over 11 bases. J lost 13 bases, V lost 0 bases, and 5 bases had no gene match. Germline V CDR1 and CDR2: ENHRY, SYGVKD. CDR3 length equals 14 residues. CDR3: CAISESTSGGPQFF. In DNA form, the CDR3 reads TGTGCCATCAGTGAGTCTACTAGCGGGGGCCCACAGTTCTTC.

In its sample, this clone is medium-sized (0.01 to 0.1%). The V gene is TRBV9, the J gene TRBJ2-1; 11 positions agree with TRBD2. V gave up 4 bases and J gave up 9 bases; unmatched junction bases: 12. CDR3 length equals 16 residues. Germline CDR1 reads SGDLS; CDR2 reads YYNGEE. CDR3 amino acids: CASSTPIAGGPIEQFF. CDR3 nucleotide sequence: TGTGCCAGCAGCACCCCTATAGCGGGGGGGCCTATTGAGCAGTTCTTC.

The chain has TRBV4-1 and TRBJ2-1; 9 positions agree with TRBD2. Germline trimming cut 1 base from V and 2 bases from J; bases unmatched to any gene: 0. Per the germline V gene, CDR1 is MGHRA and CDR2 is YSYEKL. The CDR3 spans 15 residues. CDR3 DNA: TGCGCCAGCAGCCAAGTAGCGGGGGCCTACAATGAGCAGTTCTTC. Translating gives CASSQVAGAYNEQFF.

DNA of the CDR3: TGTGCCACCAGCAGAGGGACAGTAGGGAACATTCAGTACTTC. Its translation is CATSRGTVGNIQYF. V usage is TRBV15 and J usage is TRBJ2-4; D possibly corresponds to TRBD1 (6 bases). Germline-derived CDR1 and CDR2 are LNHNV and YYDKDF (reference sequence). V lost 1 base, J lost 7 bases, and 11 bases lay in between. The CDR3 has 14 residues.

The V call is TRBV19, the J call TRBJ2-6; TRBD1 is a possible D gene (6 bases). The V and J ends lost 3 bases and 2 bases respectively, with 11 bases between them. The CDR3 totals 16 residues. CDR1 is LNHDA and CDR2 is SQIVND in the germline V gene (reference sequence). The CDR3 sequence: CASSMNRGTGANVLTF. CDR3 bases: TGTGCCAGTAGTATGAATAGGGGGACTGGGGCCAACGTCCTGACTTTC.

This clone was detected once. This rearrangement joins TRBV7-9 to TRBJ2-1; TRBD2 aligns across 9 bases. This CDR3 comprises 14 residues. CDR1 and CDR2 from the germline V gene are SEHNR and FQNEAQ (reference sequence). Trimming took 2 bases from V and 5 from J; bases not matched to a gene: 1. CDR3 residues: CASSLIAGDNEQFF. In nucleotides, the CDR3 is TGTGCCAGCAGCTTAATAGCGGGGGACAATGAGCAGTTCTTC.

The genes are TRBV5-1 and TRBJ2-3; weak D call: TRBD2 (6 bases). The CDR3 is 15 amino acids. Deletions cut 2 bases from V and 3 bases from J, with 13 bases between. Looked up from germline, CDR1 is SGHRS and CDR2 is YFSETQ. The CDR3 DNA reads TGCGCCAGCAGCTTTAAAGGGACTCTTACAGATACGCAGTATTTT. Protein: CASSFKGTLTDTQYF.

The chain joins TRBV28 to TRBJ1-2; D not resolved. The CDR3 has 13 residues. Germline V gene data show CDR1 as MDHEN and CDR2 as SYDVKM. V was pared by 7 bases and J by 1 base, with 10 bases between. CDR3 in DNA: TGTGCCAGCATGGCCGGAGTTAACTATGGCTACACCTTC. It yields the protein CASMAGVNYGYTF.

This clone has only a few counts. The rearrangement links TRBV28 to TRBJ1-5, with 8 positions matching TRBD1. V dropped 6 bases and J dropped 5; count of bases not matched to a gene: 12. The CDR3 spans 16 residues. CDR1 MDHEN and CDR2 SYDVKM come from the germline V gene. The CDR3 coding sequence is TGTGCCAGCAGCCCTCACGGGACAGGAGCTTATCAGCCCCAGCATTTT. Translation: CASSPHGTGAYQPQHF.

The chain couples TRBV7-6 to TRBJ2-1; TRBD1 matches at 9 bases. The CDR3 sequence is 14 residues long. CDR1 and CDR2 from the germline V gene are SGHVS and FNYEAQ. The trim removed 5 bases at V and 8 bases at J, leaving 7 bases unmatched. The CDR3 bases are TGTGCCAGCAGCCCCACGACAGGGGGACATGAGCAGTTCTTC. Its protein is CASSPTTGGHEQFF.

The CDR3 DNA follows: TGTGCCAGCAGCCAAGATTTAATGGTCGGGGGGGGCACAGATACGCAGTATTTT. Residues: CASSQDLMVGGGTDTQYF. The chain employs TRBV3-1 (or the pseudogene TRBV3-2) and TRBJ2-3; 8 bases match TRBD2. CDR3 length: 18 amino acids. Germline lookup yields CDR1 LGHDT and CDR2 YNNKEL (reference sequence). Trimming took 0 bases from V and 1 from J; bases not matched to a gene: 9.

The chain is built from TRBV27 and TRBJ1-2; D might be TRBD1 (6 bases). V was pared by 10 bases and J by 0 bases, with 18 bases between. Germline V gene data show CDR1 as MNHEY and CDR2 as SMNVEV (reference sequence). The CDR3 runs to 15 residues. The CDR3 here is CATHPGTGTNYGYTF. CDR3 DNA: TGTGCCACCCACCCCGGCACAGGGACTAACTATGGCTACACCTTC.

The chain carries TRBV5-1 and TRBJ1-1, with D possibly matching TRBD1 (6 bases). The CDR3 has 14 amino acids. V was clipped by 4 bases and J by 1 base, with 11 bases between them. The germline V gene encodes CDR1 SGHRS and CDR2 YFSETQ. CDR3 sequence: CASSMGHRNTEAFF. The CDR3 DNA sequence: TGCGCCAGCAGCATGGGACATCGGAACACTGAAGCTTTCTTT.

The CDR3 nucleotides read TGTGCATCAAGGTCGGCAGGGGTAACTGAAGCTTTCTTT. It codes for CASRSAGVTEAFF. The chain couples TRBV30 to TRBJ1-1; the D gene is possibly TRBD1 (6 bases). Germline loops: CDR1 GTSNPN, CDR2 SVGIG (reference sequence). The CDR3 runs 13 residues.

V is TRBV24-1 and J is TRBJ2-1; 9 nucleotides match TRBD1. The J segment lost 0 bases and the V segment lost 6 bases, leaving 5 bases of the junction unmatched. Germline lookup yields CDR1 KGHDR and CDR2 SFDVKD. The CDR3 loop spans 16 amino acids. The CDR3 region has the DNA TGTGCCACCAGTAGGGACAGGGCTGACTCCTACAATGAGCAGTTCTTC. Protein: CATSRDRADSYNEQFF.

The chain employs TRBV7-9 and TRBJ1-6; D gene unclear. V was pared by 8 bases and J by 9 bases, with 11 bases between. Germline CDR1 reads SEHNR; CDR2 reads FQNEAQ (reference sequence). CDR3 length equals 12 residues. The chain's CDR3 is CASRGGGSPLHF. The CDR3 bases are TGTGCCAGCCGGGGTGGCGGTTCACCCCTCCACTTT.

V usage is TRBV2 and J usage is TRBJ1-2; D gene uncertain. The CDR3 contains 11 residues. Germline V gene sequence: CDR1 SNHLY, CDR2 FYNNEI. The V end was cut by 1 base, the J end by 14 bases, with 11 bases between. CDR3 sequence (DNA): TGTGCCAGCAGTGAAGGTCAAACGAGGACCTTC. Its protein product is CASSEGQTRTF. The full variable domain, with the rest looked up from reference TRBV2 and TRBJ1-2, is EPEVTQTPSHQVTQMGQEVILRCVPISNHLYFYWYRQILGQKVEFLVSFYNNEISEKSEIFDDQFSVERPDGSNFTLKIRSTKLEDSAMYFCASSEGQTRTFGSGTRLTVV.

The chain is built from TRBV5-1 and TRBJ1-1, with D perhaps matching TRBD1 (6 bases). CDR3 size: 16 residues. Germline CDR1 SGHRS, CDR2 YFSETQ. The V gene lost 3 bases and the J gene lost 3 bases, with 18 bases spanning the gap. The CDR3 nucleotides read TGCGCCAGCAGCTCTGCATCTGGGGGGGCCGACACTGAAGCTTTCTTT. Amino acids: CASSSASGGADTEAFF.